A single sample is the source of the 15 T cell receptor beta chains below, sequenced in a study of cytotoxic CD8 clonotypes in ibrutinib-treated CLL. The method was immunoSEQ multiplex PCR; TCRdb's version includes in-frame clones alone and lacks a portion of them. The sample has approximately 40,000 clones, less than 85% seen once. The sequencing here drew on PBMCs, taken at disease progression, from a patient treated with ibrutinib. The origin of the receptors is a human donor with chronic lymphocytic leukemia.

V gene TRBV7-2 combines with J gene TRBJ1-1; TRBD1 might be the D (6 bases). Germline CDR1 is SGHTA and CDR2 is FQGNSA. This CDR3 has 11 amino acids. Trimming stripped 6 bases from V and 10 bases from J, with 12 bases between. This CDR3 reads CASSPDRRAFF. The CDR3 DNA reads TGTGCCAGCAGTCCGGACAGAAGAGCTTTCTTT.

The rearrangement joins TRBV6-5 to TRBJ2-1; 8 positions match TRBD1. This CDR3 is 15 amino acids long. The V gene's germline CDR1 is MNHEY and CDR2 SVGAGI. V shed 4 bases and J 4 bases; nucleotides not matched to a gene: 6. The CDR3 region has the DNA TGTGCCAGCAGTTTTCAGGGGGCGGGATACAATGAGCAGTTCTTC. This gives the protein CASSFQGAGYNEQFF.

The chain has TRBV7-9 and TRBJ1-1; no clear D gene. Germline CDR1 and CDR2: SEHNR and FQNEAQ (reference sequence). Trimming shortened V by 1 base and J by 7 bases, and 7 bases separated the two germline ends. The CDR3 length is 12 residues. For the CDR3, the DNA is TGTGCCAGCAGCTTAGAGGCCTTTGAAGCTTTCTTT. Its translation is CASSLEAFEAFF.

This rearrangement joins TRBV19 to TRBJ1-2; D gene uncertain. Trimming pared 4 bases from V and 0 bases from J, leaving 9 bases between. Germline V gene data show CDR1 as LNHDA and CDR2 as SQIVND (reference sequence). The CDR3 covers 14 residues. For the CDR3, the DNA is TGTGCCAGTAGTAGATTGAGCTCTAACTATGGCTACACCTTC. Its protein product is CASSRLSSNYGYTF.

The rearrangement joins TRBV10-3 to TRBJ2-7; 7 nucleotides align to TRBD1. Per the germline V gene, CDR1 is ENHRY and CDR2 is SYGVKD. The CDR3 extends over 13 amino acids. The junction had 6 bases not matched to a gene; V was cut back by 5 bases and J by 5 bases. The CDR3 sequence: CAISRDSTHEQYF. CDR3 DNA sequence: TGTGCCATCAGTAGGGACAGTACCCACGAGCAGTACTTC.

V is TRBV7-3 and J is TRBJ2-6, with D uncertain. The CDR3 loop spans 16 amino acids. Between the trimmed V and J ends, which lost 1 base and 0 bases, there was a span of 7 bases. Germline-derived CDR1 and CDR2 are SGHTA and FQGTGA. This CDR3 is CASSLIRPSGANVLTF. For the CDR3, the DNA is TGTGCCAGCAGCTTAATTCGACCCTCTGGGGCCAACGTCCTGACTTTC.

The genes are TRBV2 and TRBJ1-1; tentatively, D is TRBD1 (5 bases). From germline, CDR1 is SNHLY and CDR2 FYNNEI. The V end was cut by 0 bases, the J end by 5 bases, with 10 bases between. CDR3 size: 14 residues. The CDR3: CASSEALRGTEAFF. As DNA, the CDR3 is TGTGCCAGCAGTGAAGCGCTTCGGGGGACTGAAGCTTTCTTT.

The gene calls are TRBV10-3 and TRBJ1-1; the match to TRBD1 covers 11 bases. J lost 4 bases, V lost 4 bases, and 2 bases had no gene match. Germline V gene data show CDR1 as ENHRY and CDR2 as SYGVKD. This CDR3 has 14 residues. The CDR3 DNA follows: TGTGCCATCAGTGTTGGACAGGGGGCCACTGAAGCTTTCTTT. Its translation: CAISVGQGATEAFF.

This clone has more than one count but fewer than ten. The chain links TRBV10-1 to TRBJ2-2; 7 nucleotides line up with TRBD1. Trimming at V came to 5 bases and at J to 6 bases, leaving 3 bases not matched to a gene. The germline CDR1 and CDR2 sequences are WNHNN and SYGVQD (reference sequence). The length of the CDR3 is 13 residues. CDR3 nucleotides: TGCGCCAGCAGTACAGGGGTTTCCGGGGAGCTGTTTTTT. Amino acids: CASSTGVSGELFF.

The gene calls are TRBV6-6 and TRBJ2-3; maybe TRBD1 (5 bases). Germline assignment: CDR1 MNHNY and CDR2 SVGAGI (reference sequence). Deletions cut 0 bases from V and 5 bases from J, with 15 bases between. The CDR3 is 16 residues long. This CDR3 reads CASSYSGLDLGDTQYF. The CDR3 DNA follows: TGTGCCAGCAGTTACTCGGGGCTAGATCTAGGAGATACGCAGTATTTT.

CDR3 amino acids: CASSLARLVNNEQFF. The CDR3 region has the DNA TGCGCCAGCAGCTTGGCGCGGCTAGTTAACAATGAGCAGTTCTTC. This chain uses TRBV5-1 with TRBJ2-1; D is unresolved. Between the trimmed V and J ends, which lost 0 bases and 5 bases, there was a span of 12 bases. CDR1 is SGHRS, CDR2 YFSETQ, per germline. CDR3 length equals 15 residues.

The chain joins TRBV5-6 to TRBJ1-3; D might be TRBD1 (6 bases). The length of the CDR3 is 13 residues. The germline gives CDR1 SGHDT, CDR2 YYEEEE. Trimming left V 1 base short and J 5 bases short, with 7 bases between. The CDR3, as DNA: TGTGCCAGCAGCTTGACAGGGAGAAACACCATATATTTT. Translated, it gives CASSLTGRNTIYF.

In this sample, this clone turned up once. The genes are TRBV9 and TRBJ2-1; the D is unclear. Germline V CDR1 and CDR2: SGDLS, YYNGEE. The V and J ends lost 7 bases and 5 bases respectively, with 13 bases between them. This CDR3 is built from 13 residues. This CDR3 is CASGLSIDNEQFF. CDR3 DNA: TGTGCCAGCGGGTTAAGCATCGACAATGAGCAGTTCTTC.

In DNA form, the CDR3 reads TGTGCCAGCAGCCACACATCGGGACAGGGCCACAATGAGCAGTTCTTC. This encodes CASSHTSGQGHNEQFF. This chain connects TRBV4-2 to TRBJ2-1; 9 bases agree with TRBD1. The CDR3 contains 16 residues. Trimming cost V 3 bases and J 5 bases; bases outside gene matches: 8. Germline values: CDR1 LGHNA, CDR2 YNFKEQ.

The table lists this clone with a few counts. The V call is TRBV6-4, the J call TRBJ2-6; D gene unclear. V lost 0 bases, J lost 3 bases, and 0 bases lay in between. Looked up from germline, CDR1 is MRHNA and CDR2 is SNTAGT. This CDR3 spans 13 amino acids. The CDR3 bases are TGTGCCAGCAGTGACTCTGGGGCCAACGTCCTGACTTTC. Residues: CASSDSGANVLTF.